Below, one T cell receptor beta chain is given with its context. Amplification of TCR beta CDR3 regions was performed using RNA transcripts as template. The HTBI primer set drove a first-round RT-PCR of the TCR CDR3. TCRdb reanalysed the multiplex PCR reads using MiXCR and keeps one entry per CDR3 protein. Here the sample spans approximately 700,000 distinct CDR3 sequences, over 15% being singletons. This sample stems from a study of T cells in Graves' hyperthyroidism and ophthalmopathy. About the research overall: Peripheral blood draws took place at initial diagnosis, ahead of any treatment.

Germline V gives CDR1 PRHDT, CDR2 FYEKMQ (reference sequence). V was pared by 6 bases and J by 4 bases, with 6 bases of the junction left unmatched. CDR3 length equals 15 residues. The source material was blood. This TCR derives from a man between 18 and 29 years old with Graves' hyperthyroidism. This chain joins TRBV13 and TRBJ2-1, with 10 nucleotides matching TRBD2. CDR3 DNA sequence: TGTGCCAGCAGGGGGACTAGCGTAAGATACAATGAGCAGTTCTTC. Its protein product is CASRGTSVRYNEQFF.